This TCR beta chain was recovered during a study of blood T cell repertoires in COVID-19. Only one count was recorded for this clone. Looked up from germline, CDR1 is LGHDT and CDR2 is YNNKEL (reference sequence). The V end lost 4 bases, the J end lost 4 bases, and 10 bases lay between the germline ends. The CDR3 totals 14 residues. In the original workflow: Scientists estimated how many nucleated cells there were by amplifying reference gene primers. Clones were read by immunoSEQ multiplex PCR, and TCRdb kept only the in-frame ones, dropping some. V, J and clone size derive from that table, while D and trimming were established from the DNA sequence. Of roughly 190,000 clones listed, roughly 76% were seen once; the top ten hold 8% to 13%.

The TCR originated in a woman aged 40 to 49 with COVID-19, enrolled during active disease. The chain is built from TRBV3-1 (or the pseudogene TRBV3-2) and TRBJ2-2; D is ambiguous. Material for sequencing was peripheral blood. Here the CDR3 reads CASSPIQVTGELFF. DNA for the CDR3: TGTGCCAGCAGCCCCATACAAGTCACCGGGGAGCTGTTTTTT.